This T cell receptor (beta chain) comes out of a study of CD8 T cells in Susac syndrome (dated by TCRdb to between 2018 and 2021). Notes on the research overall: The study used repertoire sequencing to test whether antigen drove CD8+ T cell activation and differentiation in Susac syndrome. The clonality of the CD8+ T cell repertoire was compared across about 12 healthy donors, around 14 Susac syndrome patients and around 16 multiple sclerosis patients.

RNA was extracted with the RNeasy kit and roughly 0.45 to 1 ug was reverse transcribed using random hexamers. The immunoSEQ multiplex PCR assay, which covers 54 Vbeta and 13 Jbeta segments, was used to amplify TCR beta CDR3 regions. To correct PCR amplification bias, a synthetic template baseline was used for both primer optimization and computational correction. Processing in the source paper ran as follows. Reads were assigned to V, D and J genes according to IMGT and analyzed in immunoSEQ Analyzer, with only productive sequences retained. Clonality was computed as one minus Shannon entropy normalized by log2 of the number of productive unique sequences. Public and private clones were assessed among the 100 most prevalent clones of each patient and control. Clones were defined as Susac-specific when absent from the healthy and MS cohorts, from over a thousand published viral clones and from other ImmuneACCESS disease sequences. TCRdb trimmed public reads at Q25 via fastp, called clones via MiXCR and kept in-frame beta chains. Each entry merges the rows of one CDR3 protein and shows their most common DNA and genes. The V and J calls were not made by the authors but by TCRdb's processing. For this sample the table gives 45,000 to 60,000 distinct CDR3 sequences, of which approximately 92% were detected only once. The ten largest clones capture around 0.45% of the sample.

Peripheral blood CD8+ and CD4+ T cells from healthy donors, Susac syndrome patients and multiple sclerosis patients were profiled by high-throughput TCR beta sequencing. The healthy donors served as controls matched for age and sex. Bulk CD8+ and CD4+ T cells were purified by magnetic negative isolation, whereas CD8+ TEMRA cells were enriched by FACS. Blood was drawn into EDTA tubes, processed within 24 hours, and PBMCs were isolated by density gradient centrifugation. PBMCs intended for TCR sequencing were frozen in liquid nitrogen and were later thawed in a 37 degrees C water bath. Purity of sorted or isolated CD4+, CD8+ and CD8+ TEMRA cells was at least 90%. Study-wide conclusions, independent of this receptor: The number of individuals in the TCR sequencing and HLA analysis was acknowledged as relatively small.

Details on this clonotype: The antigen it binds to is not known. Base qualities are not provided; no much larger clone lies one nucleotide away.

The receptor's source is a human donor in good health. Sequencing was carried out using CD8+ T cells from PBMCs.

Here the CDR3 is given as CASRSGQGTDTQYF. The nucleotides are TGTGCCAGCCGATCGGGACAGGGCACAGATACGCAGTATTTT. This receptor chain uses TRBV27 and TRBJ2-3; TRBD1 matches 8 bases in the middle. CDR1 and CDR2 are read off the germline V gene (reference sequence) as MNHEY and SMNVEV. Ends trimmed: V by 8 bases, J by 1 base; bases unmatched to a gene: 5. Measured from the cysteine to the phenylalanine, the CDR3 is 14 residues long. CDR3 DNA is the only sequence kept; it has 42 bases, read in frame from the first base.